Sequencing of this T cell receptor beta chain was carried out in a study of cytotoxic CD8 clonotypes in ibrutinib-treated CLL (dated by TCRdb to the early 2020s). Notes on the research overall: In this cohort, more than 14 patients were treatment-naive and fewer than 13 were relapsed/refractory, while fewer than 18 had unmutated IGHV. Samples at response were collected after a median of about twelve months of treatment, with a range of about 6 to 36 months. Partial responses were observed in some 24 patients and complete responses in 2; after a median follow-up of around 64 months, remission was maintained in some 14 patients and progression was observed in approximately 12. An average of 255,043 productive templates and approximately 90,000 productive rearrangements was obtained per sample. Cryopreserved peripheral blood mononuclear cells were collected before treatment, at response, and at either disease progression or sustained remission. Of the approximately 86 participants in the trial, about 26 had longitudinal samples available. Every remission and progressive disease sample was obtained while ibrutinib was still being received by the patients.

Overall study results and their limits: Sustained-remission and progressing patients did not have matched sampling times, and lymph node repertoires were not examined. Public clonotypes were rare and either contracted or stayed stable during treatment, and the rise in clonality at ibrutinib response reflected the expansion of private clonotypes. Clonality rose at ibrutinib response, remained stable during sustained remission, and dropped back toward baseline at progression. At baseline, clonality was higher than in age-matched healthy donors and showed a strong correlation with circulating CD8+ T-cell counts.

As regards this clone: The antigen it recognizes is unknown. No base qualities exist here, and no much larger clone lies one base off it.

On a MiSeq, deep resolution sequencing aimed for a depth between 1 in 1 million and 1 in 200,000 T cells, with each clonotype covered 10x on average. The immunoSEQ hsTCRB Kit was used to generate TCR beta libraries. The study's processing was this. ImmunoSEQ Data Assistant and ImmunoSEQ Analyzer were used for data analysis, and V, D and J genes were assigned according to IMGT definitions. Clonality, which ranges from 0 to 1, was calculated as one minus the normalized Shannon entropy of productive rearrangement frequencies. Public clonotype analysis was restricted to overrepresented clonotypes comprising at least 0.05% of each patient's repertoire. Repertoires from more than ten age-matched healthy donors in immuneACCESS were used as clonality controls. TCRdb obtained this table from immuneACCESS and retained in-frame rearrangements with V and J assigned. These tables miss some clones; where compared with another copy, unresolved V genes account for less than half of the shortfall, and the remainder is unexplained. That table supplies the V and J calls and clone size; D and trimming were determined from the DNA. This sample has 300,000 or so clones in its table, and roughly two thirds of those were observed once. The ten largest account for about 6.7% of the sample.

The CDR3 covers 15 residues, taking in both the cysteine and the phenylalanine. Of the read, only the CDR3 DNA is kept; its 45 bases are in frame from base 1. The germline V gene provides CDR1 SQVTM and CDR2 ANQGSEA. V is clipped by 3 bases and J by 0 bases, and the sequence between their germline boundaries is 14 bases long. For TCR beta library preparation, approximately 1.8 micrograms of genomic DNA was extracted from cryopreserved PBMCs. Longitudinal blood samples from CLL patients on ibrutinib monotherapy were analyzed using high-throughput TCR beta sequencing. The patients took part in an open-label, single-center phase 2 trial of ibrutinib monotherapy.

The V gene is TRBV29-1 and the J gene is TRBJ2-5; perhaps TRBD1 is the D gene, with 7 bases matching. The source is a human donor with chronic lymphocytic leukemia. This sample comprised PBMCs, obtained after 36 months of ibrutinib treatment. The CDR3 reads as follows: CSVDAGGWYQETQYF. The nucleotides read TGCAGCGTTGACGCAGGGGGGTGGTACCAAGAGACCCAGTACTTC.